This is a list of T cell receptor beta chains from one sample in a study of blood T cell repertoires in COVID-19. Produced via immunoSEQ multiplex PCR; TCRdb's table is partial and in-frame only. Among about 120,000 clones, about four fifths were seen once, and the ten largest hold 16%. Material for sequencing was peripheral blood. These receptors came from a man in his 60s with active or convalescent COVID-19. Both conserved end residues are part of each CDR3. D genes are given only for firm matches. Where a row states a size, it is once, few, many or the class of an expanded clone; other rows omit it.

D gene: .
J gene: TRBJ2-3
V gene: TRBV7-9
clone size: few
CDR3 DNA: TGTGCCAGCAGCTTAGCTGGCCTCACAGATACGCAGTATTTT
CDR3 protein: CASSLAGLTDTQYF

D gene: TRBD2
J gene: TRBJ2-7
V gene: TRBV28
clone size: .
CDR3 DNA: TGTGCCAGCAACCAGCGGGAGCCCCCGCGGATGTTCTTC
CDR3 protein: CASNQREPPRMFF

D gene: .
J gene: TRBJ2-5
V gene: TRBV2
clone size: .
CDR3 DNA: TGTGCCAGCAGCGGGTCTACGTACCAAGAGACCCAGTACTTC
CDR3 protein: CASSGSTYQETQYF

D gene: TRBD2
J gene: TRBJ2-3
V gene: TRBV4-2
clone size: once
CDR3 DNA: TGTGCCAGCAGCCAAGATGCGGGGCGTGACGGGAGGGCCGGAGATACGCAGTATTTT
CDR3 protein: CASSQDAGRDGRAGDTQYF

D gene: TRBD1
J gene: TRBJ2-7
V gene: TRBV24-1
clone size: many
CDR3 DNA: TGTGCCACCAGTGCCTTGGACAGGGGGACCTACGAGCAGTACTTC
CDR3 protein: CATSALDRGTYEQYF

D gene: TRBD2
J gene: TRBJ2-5
V gene: TRBV4-2
clone size: .
CDR3 DNA: TGTGCCAGCCGACCACAAACTAGCGGCTTAGAGACCCAGTACTTC
CDR3 protein: CASRPQTSGLETQYF

D gene: TRBD1
J gene: TRBJ1-4
V gene: TRBV7-9
clone size: .
CDR3 DNA: TGTGCCAGCAGCGAACAGGGGGCAGGGGAAAAACTGTTTTTT
CDR3 protein: CASSEQGAGEKLFF

D gene: .
J gene: TRBJ2-7
V gene: TRBV27
clone size: .
CDR3 DNA: TGTGCCAGCAGTACAGGCCCCTCCTACGAGCAGTACTTC
CDR3 protein: CASSTGPSYEQYF

D gene: .
J gene: TRBJ2-7
V gene: TRBV12-3/TRBV12-4
clone size: .
CDR3 DNA: TGTGCCAGCAGTTTAGCGTCATCCTACGAGCAGTACTTC
CDR3 protein: CASSLASSYEQYF

D gene: TRBD1
J gene: TRBJ2-5
V gene: TRBV7-8
clone size: .
CDR3 DNA: TGTGCCAGCAGCACGAACAGGGGAATAGGAGAGACCCAGTACTTC
CDR3 protein: CASSTNRGIGETQYF

D gene: .
J gene: TRBJ2-7
V gene: TRBV24-1
clone size: .
CDR3 DNA: TGTGCCACCAGTGATTGGGGCCAGGGGGAGCAGTACTTC
CDR3 protein: CATSDWGQGEQYF

D gene: TRBD1
J gene: TRBJ2-7
V gene: TRBV19
clone size: few
CDR3 DNA: TGTGCCAGTAGAGACAGGGATGGTCTTGGGGAGCAGTACTTC
CDR3 protein: CASRDRDGLGEQYF

D gene: TRBD2
J gene: TRBJ2-3
V gene: TRBV10-3
clone size: .
CDR3 DNA: TGTGCCATCAGGGGTTATGCGGGAGGTATGACAGATACGCAGTATTTT
CDR3 protein: CAIRGYAGGMTDTQYF

D gene: .
J gene: TRBJ1-6
V gene: TRBV7-3
clone size: few
CDR3 DNA: TGTGCCAGCAGCCTGCGGGGTAACTATAATTCACCCCTCCACTTT
CDR3 protein: CASSLRGNYNSPLHF

D gene: TRBD1
J gene: TRBJ2-7
V gene: TRBV7-2
clone size: .
CDR3 DNA: TGTGCCAGCAGCTTAATGGCACAGGGGGCGGGGTACGAGCAGTACTTC
CDR3 protein: CASSLMAQGAGYEQYF

D gene: TRBD2
J gene: TRBJ2-1
V gene: TRBV28
clone size: .
CDR3 DNA: TGTGCCAGCAGTTTATCTACCAGAGGGAGGGCCATTGAGCAGTTCTTC
CDR3 protein: CASSLSTRGRAIEQFF

D gene: .
J gene: TRBJ1-3
V gene: TRBV7-6
clone size: .
CDR3 DNA: TGTGCCAGCAGCTTAAATACAGGGTTTTCGATGAACACCATATATTTT
CDR3 protein: CASSLNTGFSMNTIYF

D gene: TRBD1
J gene: TRBJ2-7
V gene: TRBV6-2/TRBV6-3
clone size: few
CDR3 DNA: TGTGCCAGCAGTCGAATACAGGGGGACTCCTACGAGCAGTACTTC
CDR3 protein: CASSRIQGDSYEQYF

D gene: .
J gene: TRBJ2-2
V gene: TRBV7-9
clone size: once
CDR3 DNA: TGTGCCAGCAGCTCGGGACTGCGACACACCGGGGAGCTGTTTTTT
CDR3 protein: CASSSGLRHTGELFF

D gene: .
J gene: TRBJ1-1
V gene: TRBV7-2
clone size: .
CDR3 DNA: TGTGCCAGCAGCTCGTCGGTGAACACTGAAGCTTTCTTT
CDR3 protein: CASSSSVNTEAFF

D gene: .
J gene: TRBJ2-5
V gene: TRBV2
clone size: .
CDR3 DNA: TGTGCCAGCAGCCGAACAGGGACGGAACAAGAGACCCAGTACTTC
CDR3 protein: CASSRTGTEQETQYF

D gene: TRBD1
J gene: TRBJ1-5
V gene: TRBV6-2/TRBV6-3
clone size: .
CDR3 DNA: TGTGCCAGCAGTTATACAGGGGGAGAAGGTCAGCCCCAGCATTTT
CDR3 protein: CASSYTGGEGQPQHF

D gene: TRBD2
J gene: TRBJ2-3
V gene: TRBV7-6
clone size: .
CDR3 DNA: TGTGCCAGCAGCTTAGCGCTACTAGCGGCCACAGATACGCAGTATTTT
CDR3 protein: CASSLALLAATDTQYF

D gene: .
J gene: TRBJ1-2
V gene: TRBV12-3/TRBV12-4
clone size: .
CDR3 DNA: TGTGCCAGCAGTTGGGACACCGGTTATGGCTACACCTTC
CDR3 protein: CASSWDTGYGYTF

D gene: TRBD1
J gene: TRBJ1-2
V gene: TRBV7-2
clone size: .
CDR3 DNA: TGTGCCAGCAGCTTAGGCGGGACAGGGGTTCGTGGCTACACCTTC
CDR3 protein: CASSLGGTGVRGYTF

D gene: .
J gene: TRBJ2-5
V gene: TRBV3-1/TRBV3-2
clone size: .
CDR3 DNA: TGTGCCAGCAGCCTCAAGGGGGGGGAGACCCAGTACTTC
CDR3 protein: CASSLKGGETQYF

D gene: .
J gene: TRBJ2-3
V gene: TRBV3-1/TRBV3-2
clone size: .
CDR3 DNA: TGTGCCAGCAGCCAACAGGGGACCTATAGCACAGATACGCAGTATTTT
CDR3 protein: CASSQQGTYSTDTQYF

D gene: .
J gene: TRBJ1-4
V gene: TRBV28
clone size: .
CDR3 DNA: TGTGCCAGCACCTCCGGGACACGATCTAAAAAACTGTTTTTT
CDR3 protein: CASTSGTRSKKLFF

D gene: .
J gene: TRBJ2-7
V gene: TRBV5-1
clone size: .
CDR3 DNA: TGCGCCAGCAGCCCGGACGGGGACTACGAGCAGTACTTC
CDR3 protein: CASSPDGDYEQYF

D gene: .
J gene: TRBJ1-1
V gene: TRBV4-1
clone size: few
CDR3 DNA: TGCGCCAGCAGCCTCAGGCAGCTTTCCATGAACACTGAAGCTTTCTTT
CDR3 protein: CASSLRQLSMNTEAFF

D gene: .
J gene: TRBJ2-5
V gene: TRBV27
clone size: .
CDR3 DNA: TGTGCCAGCAGTTTATCGACCGGGAGCCGGGTCTACTTC
CDR3 protein: CASSLSTGSRVYF

D gene: TRBD2
J gene: TRBJ2-1
V gene: TRBV5-1
clone size: .
CDR3 DNA: TGCGCCAGCAGGGTTGGACTAGCGGGAGGTGAGCAGTTCTTC
CDR3 protein: CASRVGLAGGEQFF

D gene: .
J gene: TRBJ2-5
V gene: TRBV19
clone size: .
CDR3 DNA: TGTGCCAGTAGTCGGTCTTCACAGGGTAGAATGGAGACCCAGTACTTC
CDR3 protein: CASSRSSQGRMETQYF

D gene: .
J gene: TRBJ2-2
V gene: TRBV5-4
clone size: .
CDR3 DNA: TGTGCCAGCAGCTTGTCACAGGGGGGGTCCGGGGAGCTGTTTTTT
CDR3 protein: CASSLSQGGSGELFF

D gene: TRBD2
J gene: TRBJ2-7
V gene: TRBV9
clone size: many
CDR3 DNA: TGTGCCAGCAGCGTAGGTAGCGGGAGCTACGAGCAGTACTTC
CDR3 protein: CASSVGSGSYEQYF

D gene: .
J gene: TRBJ2-4
V gene: TRBV5-1
clone size: .
CDR3 DNA: TGCGCCAGCAGCTTGGGACAGAGGCTAGCCAAAAACATTCAGTACTTC
CDR3 protein: CASSLGQRLAKNIQYF

D gene: .
J gene: TRBJ2-7
V gene: TRBV6-5
clone size: .
CDR3 DNA: TGTGCCAGCCCCGGGAGCGGGTTGGACTACGAGCAGTACTTC
CDR3 protein: CASPGSGLDYEQYF

D gene: .
J gene: TRBJ1-4
V gene: TRBV7-9
clone size: .
CDR3 DNA: TGTGCCAGCAGCTTAGTAGTAAAACTGTTTTTT
CDR3 protein: CASSLVVKLFF

D gene: TRBD2
J gene: TRBJ2-5
V gene: TRBV5-1
clone size: .
CDR3 DNA: TGCGCCAGCAGCTTGGGTGCTAGCGGGACCCAAGAGACCCAGTACTTC
CDR3 protein: CASSLGASGTQETQYF

D gene: TRBD1
J gene: TRBJ1-2
V gene: TRBV19
clone size: .
CDR3 DNA: TGTGCCAGTAGTTCAAAGACAGGGCAAGGCTACACCTTC
CDR3 protein: CASSSKTGQGYTF

D gene: .
J gene: TRBJ2-1
V gene: TRBV27
clone size: .
CDR3 DNA: TGTGCCAGCAGTGGCCGAGGCAGGGGCAATGAGCAGTTCTTC
CDR3 protein: CASSGRGRGNEQFF

D gene: TRBD1
J gene: TRBJ2-5
V gene: TRBV6-6
clone size: .
CDR3 DNA: TGTGCCAGCAGTTCTGTCCGGGACAGTCAAGAGACCCAGTACTTC
CDR3 protein: CASSSVRDSQETQYF

D gene: .
J gene: TRBJ1-5
V gene: TRBV19
clone size: many
CDR3 DNA: TGTGCCAGTAGCGACACTAGCAATCAGCCCCAGCATTTT
CDR3 protein: CASSDTSNQPQHF

D gene: .
J gene: TRBJ1-2
V gene: TRBV10-3
clone size: .
CDR3 DNA: TGTGCCATCAGTGAGTCCGCAGCGTCGAATGGCTACACCTTC
CDR3 protein: CAISESAASNGYTF

D gene: TRBD1
J gene: TRBJ1-6
V gene: TRBV6-5
clone size: .
CDR3 DNA: TGTGCCAGCAGTTACGGGACAGGGGGTAATTCACCCCTCCACTTT
CDR3 protein: CASSYGTGGNSPLHF

D gene: TRBD1
J gene: TRBJ1-3
V gene: TRBV6-1
clone size: .
CDR3 DNA: TGTGCCAGCAGTGAAGGCAGGGGGGCTGGAAACACCATATATTTT
CDR3 protein: CASSEGRGAGNTIYF

D gene: .
J gene: TRBJ2-5
V gene: TRBV11-3
clone size: once
CDR3 DNA: TGTGCCAGCAGCCCCGGGGACTCTTTAGCTCAAGAGACCCAGTACTTC
CDR3 protein: CASSPGDSLAQETQYF

D gene: TRBD2
J gene: TRBJ2-1
V gene: TRBV7-2
clone size: .
CDR3 DNA: TGTGCCAGCAGTCCTCCGGGACTAGCGAGAAAGTTCTTC
CDR3 protein: CASSPPGLARKFF

D gene: .
J gene: TRBJ2-1
V gene: TRBV12-3/TRBV12-4
clone size: few
CDR3 DNA: TGTGCCAGCAGTTTGCGGGAAGGCCGCCAGTTCTTC
CDR3 protein: CASSLREGRQFF

D gene: TRBD2
J gene: TRBJ2-1
V gene: TRBV7-6
clone size: .
CDR3 DNA: TGTGCCAGCAGCAAACTAGCGGGAGGGGATGAGCAGTTCTTC
CDR3 protein: CASSKLAGGDEQFF

D gene: TRBD1
J gene: TRBJ1-1
V gene: TRBV19
clone size: .
CDR3 DNA: TGTGCCAGTAGCCTCCGGACAGGAGGGGGGAACACTGAAGCTTTCTTT
CDR3 protein: CASSLRTGGGNTEAFF

D gene: TRBD1
J gene: TRBJ2-5
V gene: TRBV10-3
clone size: .
CDR3 DNA: TGTGCCATCAGCCTGACAGGGGGCCTGTCTCAAGAGACCCAGTACTTC
CDR3 protein: CAISLTGGLSQETQYF

D gene: .
J gene: TRBJ2-2
V gene: TRBV7-2
clone size: .
CDR3 DNA: TGTGCCAGCAGCTCAGGACTCACCGGGGAGCTGTTTTTT
CDR3 protein: CASSSGLTGELFF

D gene: .
J gene: TRBJ2-7
V gene: TRBV6-1
clone size: few
CDR3 DNA: TGTGCCAGCAGTGAAAGCGGGGGGCAGGGGGCCCACGAGCAGTACTTC
CDR3 protein: CASSESGGQGAHEQYF

D gene: TRBD2
J gene: TRBJ2-5
V gene: TRBV2
clone size: .
CDR3 DNA: TGTGCCAGCAGGCGGGAGCGGGCGCAAGAGACCCAGTACTTC
CDR3 protein: CASRRERAQETQYF